This TCR beta chain appears in the sequencing data of a study of cytomegalovirus exposure and HLA in healthy donors. Study overall: A later analysis reported the same platform for the 120 validation repertoires and the 500 to 700 first-cohort repertoires. Study-wide findings and caveats: The dataset shows that most TCR sequences were rare, while some public TCRs occurred in many donors. The finding came from a later analysis; first-cohort TCR clusters tended to co-occur in the roughly 120 validation repertoires. There were a few CMV-associated chains whose specificity for CMV antigens was confirmed in vitro.

On this clone itself: Its antigen is unidentified.

Sequencing used immunoSEQ multiplex PCR; TCRdb keeps in-frame clones, though not all of them. The top ten hold around 3.3% of the sample, which has over 200,000 clones, 90% seen once. Deletions cut 5 bases from V and 2 bases from J, with 11 bases between. The CDR3 length is 14 residues. Looked up from germline, CDR1 is LNHDA and CDR2 is SQIVND (reference sequence). The genes are TRBV19 and TRBJ2-3; no clear D. The material sequenced was PBMCs. This receptor was identified in a woman aged 25 to 45 in good health and CMV-seronegative. The DNA for the CDR3 is TGTGCCAGTAGTCCAGGCCCCTCCACAGATACGCAGTATTTT. As protein: CASSPGPSTDTQYF.